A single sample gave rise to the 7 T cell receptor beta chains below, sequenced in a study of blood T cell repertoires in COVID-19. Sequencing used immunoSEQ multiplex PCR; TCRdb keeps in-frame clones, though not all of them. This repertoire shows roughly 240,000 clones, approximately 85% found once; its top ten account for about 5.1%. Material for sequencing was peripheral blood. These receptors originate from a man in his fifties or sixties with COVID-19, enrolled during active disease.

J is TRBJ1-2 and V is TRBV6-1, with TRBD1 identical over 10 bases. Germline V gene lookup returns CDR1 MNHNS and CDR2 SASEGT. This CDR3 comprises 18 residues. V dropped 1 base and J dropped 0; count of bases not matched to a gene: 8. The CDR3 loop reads CASSEGMFGTGANYGYTF. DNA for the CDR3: TGTGCCAGCAGTGAAGGGATGTTCGGGACAGGGGCTAACTATGGCTACACCTTC.

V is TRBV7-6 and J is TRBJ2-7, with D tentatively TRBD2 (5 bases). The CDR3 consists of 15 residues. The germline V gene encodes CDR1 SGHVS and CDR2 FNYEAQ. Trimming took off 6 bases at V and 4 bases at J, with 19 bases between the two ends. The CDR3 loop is CASSPQRVGSYEQYF. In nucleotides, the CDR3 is TGTGCCAGCAGTCCGCAGAGGGTAGGGTCGTACGAGCAGTACTTC.

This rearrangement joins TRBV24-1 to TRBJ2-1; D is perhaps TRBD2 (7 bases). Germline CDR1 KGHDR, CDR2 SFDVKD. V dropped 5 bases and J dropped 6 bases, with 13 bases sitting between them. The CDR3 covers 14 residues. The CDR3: CATSGGGAANEQFF. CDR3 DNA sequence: TGTGCCACCAGTGGAGGGGGGGCCGCCAATGAGCAGTTCTTC.

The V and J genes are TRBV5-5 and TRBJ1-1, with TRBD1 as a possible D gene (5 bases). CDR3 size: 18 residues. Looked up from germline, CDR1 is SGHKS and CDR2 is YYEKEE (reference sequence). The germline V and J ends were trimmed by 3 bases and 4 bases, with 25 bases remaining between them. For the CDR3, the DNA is TGTGCCAGCAGCTCTTTAATTTTTAGGACACAGGCTGGCACTGAAGCTTTCTTT. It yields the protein CASSSLIFRTQAGTEAFF.

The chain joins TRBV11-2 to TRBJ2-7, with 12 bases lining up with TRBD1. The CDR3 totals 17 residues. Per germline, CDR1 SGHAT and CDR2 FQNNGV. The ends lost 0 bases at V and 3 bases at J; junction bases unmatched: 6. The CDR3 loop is CASSLERDRGPYYEQYF. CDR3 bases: TGTGCCAGCAGCTTAGAACGGGACAGGGGGCCCTACTACGAGCAGTACTTC.

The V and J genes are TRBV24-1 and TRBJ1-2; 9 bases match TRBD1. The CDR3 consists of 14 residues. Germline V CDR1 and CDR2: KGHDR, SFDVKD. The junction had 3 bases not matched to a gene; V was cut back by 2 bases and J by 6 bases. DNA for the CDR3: TGTGCCACCAGTGATTGGACAGGGGACGATGGCTACACCTTC. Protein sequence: CATSDWTGDDGYTF.

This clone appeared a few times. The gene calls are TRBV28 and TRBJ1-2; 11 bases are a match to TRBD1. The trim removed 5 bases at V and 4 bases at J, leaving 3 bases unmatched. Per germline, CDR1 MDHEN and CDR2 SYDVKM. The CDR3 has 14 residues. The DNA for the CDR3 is TGTGCCAGCAGTAGGACAGGGGGCGCCTATGGCTACACCTTC. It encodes CASSRTGGAYGYTF.